The next 21 T cell receptor beta chains were all read from a single sample in a study of blood T cell repertoires in COVID-19. Only in-frame clones appear in the TCRdb table, and some are missing; sequencing was by immunoSEQ multiplex PCR. The table includes more than 95,000 clones, 82% detected once. What was sequenced was peripheral blood. The receptors here all came from a man in his 60s with acute or convalescent COVID-19.

V gene TRBV6-5 combines with J gene TRBJ2-7; D is perhaps TRBD2 (7 bases). The CDR3 loop spans 15 amino acids. Deletions cut 6 bases from V and 2 bases from J, with 17 bases between. Germline CDR1 reads MNHEY; CDR2 reads SVGAGI. CDR3: CASRRGGEGTYEQYF. In DNA form, the CDR3 reads TGTGCCAGCAGGAGGGGGGGGGAGGGAACCTACGAGCAGTACTTC.

The V and J genes are TRBV28 and TRBJ2-1; 7 nucleotides agree with TRBD2. V was pared by 5 bases and J by 13 bases, with 8 bases of the junction left unmatched. The CDR3 spans 12 residues. Germline V lookup: CDR1 MDHEN, CDR2 SYDVKM. CDR3 DNA: TGTGCCAGCAGTCTGGCGGGAGTGAAACAGTTCTTC. Translating it yields CASSLAGVKQFF.

This rearrangement joins TRBV9 to TRBJ1-3; TRBD1 aligns across 7 bases. The CDR3 is 13 residues long. CDR1 is SGDLS, CDR2 YYNGEE, per germline. V was clipped by 0 bases and J by 14 bases; unmatched bases: 8. The CDR3 loop reads CASSVGGTDKVYF. CDR3 coding DNA: TGTGCCAGCAGCGTAGGAGGGACAGACAAAGTATATTTT.

The chain combines TRBV5-4 with TRBJ2-1; the match to TRBD2 covers 14 bases. With V trimmed by 4 bases and J by 5 bases, 2 bases remained unmatched. The CDR3 runs 15 residues. Germline CDR1 and CDR2: SGHNT and YYREEE (reference sequence). Here the CDR3 DNA reads TGTGCCAGCAGCAAGGGACTAGCGGGAGACAATGAGCAGTTCTTC. Encoded protein: CASSKGLAGDNEQFF.

The chain joins TRBV18 to TRBJ1-1, with 7 bases matching TRBD1. This CDR3 is 17 amino acids long. In germline, CDR1 is KGHSH, CDR2 LQKENI. Germline trimming cut 3 bases from V and 0 bases from J; bases unmatched to any gene: 10. The DNA for the CDR3 is TGTGCCAGCTCACCGTTAAAGACAGGGCGCATGAACACTGAAGCTTTCTTT. It encodes CASSPLKTGRMNTEAFF.

The DNA of the CDR3 is TGTGCCAGCAGGACAGCGAACACTGAAGCTTTCTTT. This encodes CASRTANTEAFF. V gene TRBV6-5 combines with J gene TRBJ1-1, with TRBD1 as a possible D gene (5 bases). The CDR3 is made up of 12 amino acids. V was cut by 6 bases and J by 1 base, with 6 bases left in between. CDR1 is MNHEY and CDR2 is SVGAGI in the germline V gene.

The chain is built from TRBV5-1 and TRBJ2-1, with TRBD1 identical over 7 bases. The germline gives CDR1 SGHRS, CDR2 YFSETQ. The V segment lost 2 bases and the J segment 5 bases; nucleotides outside the gene matches: 4. The CDR3 has 14 amino acids. CDR3 bases: TGCGCCAGCAGCTTTAAGGGGGCCGACAATGAGCAGTTCTTC. Residues: CASSFKGADNEQFF.

This clone was observed a few times. The chain couples TRBV7-2 to TRBJ2-7, with D perhaps matching TRBD2 (6 bases). The CDR3 loop spans 14 amino acids. V lost 0 bases and J 0 bases, leaving 6 bases between the germline ends. CDR1 is SGHTA, CDR2 FQGNSA, per germline. In DNA form, the CDR3 reads TGTGCCAGCAGCTTAGCGGGGGGCTCCTACGAGCAGTACTTC. Translating gives CASSLAGGSYEQYF. Drawing the rest from reference TRBV7-2 and TRBJ2-7, the complete variable domain is GAGVSQSPSNKVTEKGKDVELRCDPISGHTALYWYRQSLGQGLEFLIYFQGNSAPDKSGLPSDRFSAERTGGSVSTLTIQRTQQEDSAVYLCASSLAGGSYEQYFGPGTRLTVT.

The chain employs TRBV9 and TRBJ2-3; TRBD2 agrees at 10 bases. Germline CDR1 reads SGDLS; CDR2 reads YYNGEE. V gave up 4 bases and J gave up 6 bases; unmatched junction bases: 11. There are 16 residues in the CDR3. The CDR3: CASSPLAGEYLDTQYF. The CDR3 nucleotides read TGTGCCAGCAGCCCCCTAGCGGGGGAATACCTTGATACGCAGTATTTT.

The rearrangement links TRBV12-3 or TRBV12-4 to TRBJ1-2, with D perhaps TRBD1 (6 bases). This CDR3 has 11 amino acids. Trimming removed 1 base at V and 10 bases at J, with 7 bases between. The DNA of the CDR3 is TGTGCCAGCAGTTTAGGGGGGCCCTACACCTTC. Translated: CASSLGGPYTF.

This chain joins TRBV19 and TRBJ1-1; 10 bases are a match to TRBD1. In germline, CDR1 is LNHDA, CDR2 SQIVND (reference sequence). There are 17 residues in the CDR3. Losses at the gene ends were 2 bases for V and 0 bases for J; bases not matched to a gene: 6. CDR3 amino acids: CASSILGTGVMNTEAFF. The CDR3 nucleotides read TGTGCCAGTAGTATATTGGGGACAGGGGTTATGAACACTGAAGCTTTCTTT.

The V and J genes are TRBV27 and TRBJ2-5, with 12 bases that match TRBD2. The CDR3 is 16 residues long. Trimming at V came to 8 bases and at J to 5 bases, leaving 12 bases not matched to a gene. The germline V gene encodes CDR1 MNHEY and CDR2 SMNVEV (reference sequence). In DNA, the CDR3 is TGTGCCAGCCGCCAGGGACTAGCGGGTGGGTGGGAGACCCAGTACTTC. It codes for CASRQGLAGGWETQYF.

This clone was counted a few times. V is TRBV21-1 and J is TRBJ1-3. TRBV21-1 is reported as a pseudogene. The CDR3 contains 15 residues. CDR3 region: CASSKNGGLAGTIYF. The CDR3 bases are TGTGCCAGCAGCAAAAACGGGGGGCTTGCGGGCACCATATATTTT.

The CDR3, as DNA: TGTGCCAGCAGCGTAGGCCAAGTGGGACTAACCTTC. Its protein product is CASSVGQVGLTF. The chain carries TRBV9 and TRBJ1-2, with D possibly being TRBD1 (5 bases). This CDR3 is 12 amino acids long. V was pared by 0 bases and J by 14 bases, with 14 bases between. Germline assignment: CDR1 SGDLS and CDR2 YYNGEE.

Worth noting for this clone: Germline and junction disagree at one end, which may indicate a read error. Other DNA sequences in the sample encode the same CDR3. The V call is TRBV2, the J call TRBJ2-7; 9 nucleotides agree with TRBD2. The CDR3 totals 15 residues. The germline gives CDR1 SNHLY, CDR2 FYNNEI. The CDR3 sequence: CASSEGGGRELEQYF. CDR3 DNA sequence: TGTGCCAGTAGTGAGGGTGGCGGGAGGGAGCTCGAGCAGTACTTC.

This chain connects TRBV5-1 to TRBJ2-7; 7 bases are shared with TRBD2. CDR1 and CDR2 (germline): SGHRS, YFSETQ. The CDR3 has 14 amino acids. V was clipped by 4 bases and J by 3 bases; unmatched bases: 7. This CDR3 reads CASSGGLGNYEQYF. DNA for the CDR3: TGCGCCAGCAGCGGAGGACTAGGGAACTACGAGCAGTACTTC.

The chain links TRBV3-1 (or the pseudogene TRBV3-2) to TRBJ2-1; 11 bases fit TRBD2. V trimming: 4 bases; J trimming: 7 bases; junction bases outside the gene matches: 3. CDR3 length: 14 amino acids. Looked up from germline, CDR1 is LGHDT and CDR2 is YNNKEL (reference sequence). The CDR3 DNA is TGTGCCAGCAGCCTAGCGGGAGGGCTTAATGAGCAGTTCTTC. This translates into CASSLAGGLNEQFF.

The V call is TRBV2, the J call TRBJ1-3; no definite D call. The CDR3 contains 18 residues. Per the germline V gene, CDR1 is SNHLY and CDR2 is FYNNEI. The V gene lost 6 bases and the J gene lost 0 bases, with 21 bases spanning the gap. CDR3 sequence (DNA): TGTGCCAGCAGGAGGCCGTCTTTTGGACTCATCTCTGGAAACACCATATATTTT. It yields the protein CASRRPSFGLISGNTIYF.

A few counts support this clone. The chain has TRBV5-4 and TRBJ2-3; 12 nucleotides line up with TRBD2. From germline, CDR1 is SGHNT and CDR2 YYREEE (reference sequence). Losses at the gene ends were 5 bases for V and 6 bases for J; bases not matched to a gene: 1. CDR3 length: 13 amino acids. In nucleotides, the CDR3 is TGTGCCAGCAGGACTAGCGGGAGTGATACGCAGTATTTT. Its translation is CASRTSGSDTQYF.

The V and J genes are TRBV5-1 and TRBJ2-5; 11 bases map to TRBD1. The CDR3 contains 17 residues. Germline values: CDR1 SGHRS, CDR2 YFSETQ. V was pared by 0 bases and J by 5 bases, with 9 bases of the junction left unmatched. Here the CDR3 reads CASSLDAGQGVGETQYF. DNA of the CDR3: TGCGCCAGCAGCTTGGACGCGGGACAGGGGGTAGGCGAGACCCAGTACTTC.

This chain connects TRBV9 to TRBJ2-5; 7 bases agree with TRBD1. Germline assignment: CDR1 SGDLS and CDR2 YYNGEE. Losses at the gene ends were 1 base for V and 9 bases for J; bases not matched to a gene: 12. CDR3 length: 15 amino acids. The CDR3 here is CASSVTGQQVQAQYF. CDR3 coding DNA: TGTGCCAGCAGCGTAACGGGACAGCAGGTGCAGGCCCAGTACTTC.